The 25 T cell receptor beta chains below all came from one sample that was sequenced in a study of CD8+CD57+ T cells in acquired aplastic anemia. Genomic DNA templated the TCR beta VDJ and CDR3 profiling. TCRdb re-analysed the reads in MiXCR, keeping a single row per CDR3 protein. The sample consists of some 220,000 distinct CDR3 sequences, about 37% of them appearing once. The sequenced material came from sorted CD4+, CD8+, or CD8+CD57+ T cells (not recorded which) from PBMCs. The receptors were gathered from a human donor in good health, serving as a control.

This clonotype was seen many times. The CDR3 loop reads CAWRRDPNYGYTF. CDR3 nucleotides: TGTGCCTGGAGGCGGGATCCTAACTATGGCTACACCTTC. This chain uses TRBV30 with TRBJ1-2; D not certain. CDR3 length: 13 residues. The V end was cut by 3 bases, the J end by 0 bases, with 8 bases between. Germline loops: CDR1 GTSNPN, CDR2 SVGIG (reference sequence).

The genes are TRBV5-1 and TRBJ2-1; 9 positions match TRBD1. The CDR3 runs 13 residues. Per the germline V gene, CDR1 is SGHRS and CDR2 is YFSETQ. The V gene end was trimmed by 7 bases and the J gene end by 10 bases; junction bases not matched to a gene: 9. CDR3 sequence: CASSRDRAYEQFF. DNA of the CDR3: TGCGCCAGCTCCCGGGACAGGGCCTACGAGCAGTTCTTC.

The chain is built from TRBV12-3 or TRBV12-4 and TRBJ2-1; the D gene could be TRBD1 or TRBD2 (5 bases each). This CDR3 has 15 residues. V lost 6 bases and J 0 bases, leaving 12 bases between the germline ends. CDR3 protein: CASRGDGSSYNEQFF. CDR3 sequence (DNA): TGTGCCAGCAGAGGGGACGGTAGCTCCTACAATGAGCAGTTCTTC.

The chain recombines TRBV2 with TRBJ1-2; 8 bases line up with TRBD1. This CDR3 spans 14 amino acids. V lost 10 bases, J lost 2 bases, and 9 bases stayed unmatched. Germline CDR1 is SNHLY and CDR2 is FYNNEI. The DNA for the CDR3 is TGTGCCACTCTAGGACAGGGCTTAAACTATGGCTACACCTTC. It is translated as CATLGQGLNYGYTF.

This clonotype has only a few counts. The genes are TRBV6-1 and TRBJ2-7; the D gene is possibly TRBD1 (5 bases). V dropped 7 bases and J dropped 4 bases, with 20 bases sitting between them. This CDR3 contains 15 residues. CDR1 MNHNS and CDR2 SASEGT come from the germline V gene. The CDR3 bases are TGTGCCAGCACCCTCGCTGAAGGGGTGACATACGAGCAGTACTTC. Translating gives CASTLAEGVTYEQYF.

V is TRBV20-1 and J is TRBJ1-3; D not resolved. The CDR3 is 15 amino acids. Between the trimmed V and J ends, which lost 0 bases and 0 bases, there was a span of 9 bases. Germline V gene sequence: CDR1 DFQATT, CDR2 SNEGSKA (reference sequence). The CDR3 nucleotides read TGCAGTGCTAGAGACAGGCTGAGCTCTGGAAACACCATATATTTT. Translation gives CSARDRLSSGNTIYF.

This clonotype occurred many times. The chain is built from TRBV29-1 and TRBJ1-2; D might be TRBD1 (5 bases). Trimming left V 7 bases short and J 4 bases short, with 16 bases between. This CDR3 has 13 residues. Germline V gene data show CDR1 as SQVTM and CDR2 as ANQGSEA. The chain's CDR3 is CSAGGPSGYGYTF. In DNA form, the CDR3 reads TGCAGCGCCGGGGGACCTTCTGGCTATGGCTACACCTTC.

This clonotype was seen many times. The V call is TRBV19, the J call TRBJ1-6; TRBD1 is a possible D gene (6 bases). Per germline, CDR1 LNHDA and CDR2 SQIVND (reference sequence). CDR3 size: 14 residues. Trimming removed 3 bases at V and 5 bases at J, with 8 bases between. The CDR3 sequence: CASSIGQNNSPLHF. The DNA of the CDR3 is TGTGCCAGTAGTATTGGACAGAATAATTCACCCCTCCACTTT.

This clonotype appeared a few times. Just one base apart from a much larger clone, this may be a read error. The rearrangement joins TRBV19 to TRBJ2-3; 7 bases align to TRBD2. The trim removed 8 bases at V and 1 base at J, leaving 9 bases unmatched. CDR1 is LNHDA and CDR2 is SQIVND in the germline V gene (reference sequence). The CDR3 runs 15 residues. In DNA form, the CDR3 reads TGTGCCAGTGGAGCTGGACTAGGGGGCACAGATACGCAGTATTTT. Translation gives CASGAGLGGTDTQYF.

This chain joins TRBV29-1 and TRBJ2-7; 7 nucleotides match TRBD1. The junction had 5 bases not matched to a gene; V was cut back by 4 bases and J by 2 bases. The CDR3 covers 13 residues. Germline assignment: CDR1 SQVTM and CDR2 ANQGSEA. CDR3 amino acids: CSVVQGTTYEQYF. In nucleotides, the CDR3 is TGCAGCGTTGTACAGGGGACCACCTACGAGCAGTACTTC.

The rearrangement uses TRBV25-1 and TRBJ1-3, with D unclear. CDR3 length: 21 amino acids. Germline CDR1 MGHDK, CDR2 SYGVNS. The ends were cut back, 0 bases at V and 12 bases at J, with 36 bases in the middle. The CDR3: CASSEYRPIKEPKAISPSIYF. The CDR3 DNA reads TGTGCCAGCAGTGAATACCGCCCGATTAAGGAGCCGAAAGCAATCAGCCCCAGCATATATTTT.

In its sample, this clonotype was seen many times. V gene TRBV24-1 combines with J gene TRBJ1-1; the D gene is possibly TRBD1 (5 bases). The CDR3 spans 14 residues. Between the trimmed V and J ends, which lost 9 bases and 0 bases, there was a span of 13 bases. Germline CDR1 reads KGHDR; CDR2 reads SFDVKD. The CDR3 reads CATRDEEVNTEAFF. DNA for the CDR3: TGTGCCACCCGGGACGAAGAGGTGAACACTGAAGCTTTCTTT.

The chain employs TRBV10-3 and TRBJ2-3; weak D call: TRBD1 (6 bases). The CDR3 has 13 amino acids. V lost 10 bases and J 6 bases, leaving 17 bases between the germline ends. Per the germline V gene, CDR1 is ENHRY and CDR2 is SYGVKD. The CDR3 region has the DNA TGTGCCAGCAGGACGACAGACAGGGATACGCAGTATTTT. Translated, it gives CASRTTDRDTQYF.

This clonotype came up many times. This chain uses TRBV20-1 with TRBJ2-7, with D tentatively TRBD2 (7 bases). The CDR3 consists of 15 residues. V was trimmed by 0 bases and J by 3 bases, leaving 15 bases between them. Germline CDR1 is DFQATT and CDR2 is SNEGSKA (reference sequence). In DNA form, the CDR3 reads TGCAGTGCTAGAGATCAGAGCGGGACAATCTACGAGCAGTACTTC. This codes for CSARDQSGTIYEQYF.

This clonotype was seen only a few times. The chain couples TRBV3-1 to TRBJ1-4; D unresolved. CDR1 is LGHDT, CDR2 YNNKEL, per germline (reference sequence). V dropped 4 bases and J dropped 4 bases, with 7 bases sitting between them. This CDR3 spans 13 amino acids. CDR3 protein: CASSLAGNEKLFF. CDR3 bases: TGTGCCAGCAGCCTCGCCGGTAATGAAAAACTGTTTTTT.

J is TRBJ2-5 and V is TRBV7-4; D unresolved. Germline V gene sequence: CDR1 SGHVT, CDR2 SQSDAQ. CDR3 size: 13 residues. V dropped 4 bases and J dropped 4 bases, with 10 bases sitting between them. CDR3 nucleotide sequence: TGTGCCAGCAGCTCTGGCCATGGAGAGACCCAGTACTTC. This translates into CASSSGHGETQYF.

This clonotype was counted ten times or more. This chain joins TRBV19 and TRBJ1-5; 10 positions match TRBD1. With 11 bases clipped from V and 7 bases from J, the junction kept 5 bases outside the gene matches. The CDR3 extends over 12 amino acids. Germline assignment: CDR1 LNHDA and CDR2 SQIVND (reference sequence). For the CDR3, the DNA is TGTGCCGTCCGGGACAGGGGCCAGCCCCAGCATTTT. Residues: CAVRDRGQPQHF. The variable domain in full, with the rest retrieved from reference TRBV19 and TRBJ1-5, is DGGITQSPKYLFRKEGQNVTLSCEQNLNHDAMYWYRQDPGQGLRLIYYSQIVNDFQKGDIAEGYSVSREKKESFPLTVTSAQKNPTAFYLCAVRDRGQPQHFGDGTRLSIL.

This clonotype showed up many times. The CDR3 nucleotides read TGTGCCGGAAGGTATGAGTACACTGAAGCTTTCTTT. Its translation is CAGRYEYTEAFF. This rearrangement joins TRBV2 to TRBJ1-1, with unresolved D. Per germline, CDR1 SNHLY and CDR2 FYNNEI. The CDR3 contains 12 residues. Trimming removed 11 bases at V and 3 bases at J, with 13 bases between.

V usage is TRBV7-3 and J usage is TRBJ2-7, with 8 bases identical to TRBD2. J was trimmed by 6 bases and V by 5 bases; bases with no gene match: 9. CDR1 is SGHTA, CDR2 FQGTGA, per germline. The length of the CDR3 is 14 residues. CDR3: CASSGGLAGAEQYF. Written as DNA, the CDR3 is TGTGCCAGCAGCGGCGGACTAGCTGGAGCCGAGCAGTACTTC. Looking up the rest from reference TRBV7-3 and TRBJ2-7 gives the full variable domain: GAGVSQTPSNKVTEKGKYVELRCDPISGHTALYWYRQSLGQGPEFLIYFQGTGAADDSGLPNDRFFAVRPEGSVSTLKIQRTERGDSAVYLCASSGGLAGAEQYFGPGTRLTVT.

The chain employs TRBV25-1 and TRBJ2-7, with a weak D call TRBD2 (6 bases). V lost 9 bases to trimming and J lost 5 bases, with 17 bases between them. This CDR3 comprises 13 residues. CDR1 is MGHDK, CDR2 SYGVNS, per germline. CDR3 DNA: TGTGCCAGTAGACCCGGACCGGGGGACGAGCAGTACTTC. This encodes CASRPGPGDEQYF.

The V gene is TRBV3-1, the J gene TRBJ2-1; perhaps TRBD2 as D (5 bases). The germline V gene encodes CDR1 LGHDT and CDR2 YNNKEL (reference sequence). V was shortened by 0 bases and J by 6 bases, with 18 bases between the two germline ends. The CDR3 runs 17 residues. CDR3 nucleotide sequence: TGTGCCAGCAGCCAAGATTTTTCGGCGGGCTCAGGCAATGAGCAGTTCTTC. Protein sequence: CASSQDFSAGSGNEQFF.

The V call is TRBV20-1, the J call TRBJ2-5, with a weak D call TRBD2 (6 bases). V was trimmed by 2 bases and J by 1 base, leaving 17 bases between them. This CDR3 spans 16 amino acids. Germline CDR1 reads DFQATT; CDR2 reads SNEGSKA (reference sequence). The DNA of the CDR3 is TGCAGTGCTAGATCCAGCGGGCGACTGACCCAAGAGACCCAGTACTTC. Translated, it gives CSARSSGRLTQETQYF.

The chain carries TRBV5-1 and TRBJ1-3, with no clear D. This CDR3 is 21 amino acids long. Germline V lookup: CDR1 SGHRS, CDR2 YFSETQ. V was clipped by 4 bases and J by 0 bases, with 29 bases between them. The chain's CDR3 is CASSPEQQRVLQTVSGNTIYF. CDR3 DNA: TGCGCCAGCAGCCCCGAACAACAACGCGTCCTCCAAACAGTCTCTGGAAACACCATATATTTT. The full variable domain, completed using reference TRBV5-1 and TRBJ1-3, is KAGVTQTPRYLIKTRGQQVTLSCSPISGHRSVSWYQQTPGQGLQFLFEYFSETQRNKGNFPGRFSGRQFSNSRSEMNVSTLELGDSALYLCASSPEQQRVLQTVSGNTIYFGEGSWLTVV.

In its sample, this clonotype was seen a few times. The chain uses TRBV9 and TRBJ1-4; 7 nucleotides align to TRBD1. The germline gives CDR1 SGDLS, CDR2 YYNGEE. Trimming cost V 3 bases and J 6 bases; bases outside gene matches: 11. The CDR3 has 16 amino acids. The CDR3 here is CASSATGDTLDEKLFF. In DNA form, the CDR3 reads TGTGCCAGCAGCGCTACAGGGGACACGCTGGATGAAAAACTGTTTTTT.

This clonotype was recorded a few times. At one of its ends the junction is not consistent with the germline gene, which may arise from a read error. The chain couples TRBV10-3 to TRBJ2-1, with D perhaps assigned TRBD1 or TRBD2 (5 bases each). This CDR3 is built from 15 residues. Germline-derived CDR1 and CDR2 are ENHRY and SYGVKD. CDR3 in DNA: TGTGCCAGCAGTGTGGGACCCGGAGTTGGTGGTGAGCAGTTCTTC. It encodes CASSVGPGVGGEQFF.